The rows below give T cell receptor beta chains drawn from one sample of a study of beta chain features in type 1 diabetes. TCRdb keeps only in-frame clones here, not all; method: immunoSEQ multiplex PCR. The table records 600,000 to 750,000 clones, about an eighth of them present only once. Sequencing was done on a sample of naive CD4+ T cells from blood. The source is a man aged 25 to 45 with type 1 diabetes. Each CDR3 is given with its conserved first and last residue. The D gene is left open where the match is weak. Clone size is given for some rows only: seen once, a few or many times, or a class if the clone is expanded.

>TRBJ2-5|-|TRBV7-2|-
TGTGCCAGCAGCTTATGGATGGGCCAAGAGACCCAGTACTTC
CASSLWMGQETQYF
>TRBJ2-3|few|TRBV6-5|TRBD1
TGTGCCAGCAGGACAGGGGGCACAGATACGCAGTATTTT
CASRTGGTDTQYF
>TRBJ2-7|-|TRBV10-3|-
TGTGCCATCAGTGGCAGCGGGCTCCTCTACGAGCAGTACTTC
CAISGSGLLYEQYF
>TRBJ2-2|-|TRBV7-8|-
TGTGCCAGCAGCTTGGACAGTTCGAACACCGGGGAGCTGTTTTTT
CASSLDSSNTGELFF
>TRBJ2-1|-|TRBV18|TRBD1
TGTGCCAGCTCACTGCGGACAGGGGTGAGTGAGCAGTTCTTC
CASSLRTGVSEQFF
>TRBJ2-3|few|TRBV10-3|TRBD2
TGTGCCATCAGTGGGACTAGCGGGGCCACAGATACGCAGTATTTT
CAISGTSGATDTQYF
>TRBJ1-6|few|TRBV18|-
TGTGCCAGCTCACCACGTGAAGGGGGTAATTCACCCCTCCACTTT
CASSPREGGNSPLHF
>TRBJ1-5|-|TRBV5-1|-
TGCGCCAGCAGCCTGGACGGAAGCAATCAGCCCCAGCATTTT
CASSLDGSNQPQHF
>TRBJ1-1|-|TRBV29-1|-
TGCAGCGTCCAAGGACGGCTGAACACTGAAGCTTTCTTT
CSVQGRLNTEAFF
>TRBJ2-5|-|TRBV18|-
TGTGCCAGCTCACCACGGGAGAACAGAAAGTACTTC
CASSPRENRKYF
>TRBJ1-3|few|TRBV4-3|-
TGCGCCAGCAGCCAAGCCAGGGCGACTTCTGGAAACACCATATATTTT
CASSQARATSGNTIYF
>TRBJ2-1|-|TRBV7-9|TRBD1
TGTGCCAGCAGCCGACCGGGGCAGGGGGCCTACAATGAGCAGTTCTTC
CASSRPGQGAYNEQFF
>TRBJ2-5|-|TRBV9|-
TGTGCCAGCAGCGTTAGTTTGAGAGAGACCCAGTACTTC
CASSVSLRETQYF
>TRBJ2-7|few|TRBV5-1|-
TGCGCCAGCGCGGTGGAGGGGCCGGTCTACGAGCAGTACTTC
CASAVEGPVYEQYF
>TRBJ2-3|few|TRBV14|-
TGTGCCAGCAGCGCCCTCCCGGGACAACCCACAGATACGCAGTATTTT
CASSALPGQPTDTQYF
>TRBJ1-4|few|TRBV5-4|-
TGTGCCAGCAGCTCCCGGGGCCCGGACGAAAAACTGTTTTTT
CASSSRGPDEKLFF
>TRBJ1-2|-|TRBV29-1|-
TGCAGCGTTGACGATGAGGGGGGCAGGGGTAACTATGGCTACACCTTC
CSVDDEGGRGNYGYTF
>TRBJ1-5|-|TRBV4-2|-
TGTGCCAGCAGCCAAGATTTAGGACAAGGCGCGCATTTT
CASSQDLGQGAHF
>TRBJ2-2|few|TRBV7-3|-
TGTGCCAGCAGCCAGCGAGCGCAGAACACCGGGGAGCTGTTTTTT
CASSQRAQNTGELFF
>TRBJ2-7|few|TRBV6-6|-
TGTGCCAGCAGTAGAAGGGACGAGCAGTACTTC
CASSRRDEQYF
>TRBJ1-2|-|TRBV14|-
TGTGCCAGCAGCCATGAGAACCTCTATGGCTACACCTTC
CASSHENLYGYTF
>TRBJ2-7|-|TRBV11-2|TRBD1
TGTGCCAGCAGCATGAGGACAGGGCCCATGTACGAGCAGTACTTC
CASSMRTGPMYEQYF
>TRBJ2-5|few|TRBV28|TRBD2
TGTGCCAGCAGGGGAGGGGCCCCAGAGACCCAGTACTTC
CASRGGAPETQYF
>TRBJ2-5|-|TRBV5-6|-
TGTGCCAGCAGCTCGGGGGAGACCCAGTACTTC
CASSSGETQYF
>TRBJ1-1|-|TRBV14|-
TGTGCCAGCAGCCGCCAGGCGGGGGCGAGGACTGAAGCTTTCTTT
CASSRQAGARTEAFF
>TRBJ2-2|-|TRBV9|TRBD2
TGTGCCAGCAGCGTTAGCGGGGGGGACACCGGGGAGCTGTTTTTT
CASSVSGGDTGELFF
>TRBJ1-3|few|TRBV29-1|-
TGCAGCGTTGAACATCCTGGAAACACCATATATTTT
CSVEHPGNTIYF
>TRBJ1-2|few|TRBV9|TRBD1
TGTGCCAGCAGCGGCCCTCGGACAGGTGCTAACTATGGCTACACCTTC
CASSGPRTGANYGYTF
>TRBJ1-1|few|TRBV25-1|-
TGTGCCAGCAGTGACCCGAACACTGAAGCTTTCTTT
CASSDPNTEAFF
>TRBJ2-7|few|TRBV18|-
TGTGCCAGCTCGGCGGCCAGTTCCTACGAGCAGTACTTC
CASSAASSYEQYF
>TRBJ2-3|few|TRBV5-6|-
TGTGCCAGCAGCTTCACTGGTGGGGGTCGGGATACGCAGTATTTT
CASSFTGGGRDTQYF
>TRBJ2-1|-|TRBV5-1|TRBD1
TGCGCCAGCAGCTTGCTAGGGACAGGGGGCTACAATGAGCAGTTCTTC
CASSLLGTGGYNEQFF
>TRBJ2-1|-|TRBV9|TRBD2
TGTGCCAGCAGCGTAGCGAGGGGACTAGACGGAAACAATGAGCAGTTCTTC
CASSVARGLDGNNEQFF
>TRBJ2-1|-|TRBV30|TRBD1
TGTGCCTGGAGCCTGGGACAGGGGTCCTACAATGAGCAGTTCTTC
CAWSLGQGSYNEQFF
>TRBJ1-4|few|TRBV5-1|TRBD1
TGCGCCAGCAGCCTGGAAGGACAGGGGGAAGGAAAACTGTTTTTT
CASSLEGQGEGKLFF
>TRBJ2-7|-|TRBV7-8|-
TGTGCCAGCAGCTTGAATGCAGGGGCCTTCGAGCAGTACTTC
CASSLNAGAFEQYF
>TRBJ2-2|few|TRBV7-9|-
TGTGCCAGCAGCTTACAGGGAGGGAACACCGGGGAGCTGTTTTTT
CASSLQGGNTGELFF
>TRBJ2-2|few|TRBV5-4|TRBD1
TGTGCCAGCAGCTTGGGACAGGGCGGGGAGCTGTTTTTT
CASSLGQGGELFF
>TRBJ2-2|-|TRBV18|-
TGTGCCAGCTCACCGACTGGGGATAGCACCGGGGAGCTGTTTTTT
CASSPTGDSTGELFF
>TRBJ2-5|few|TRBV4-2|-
TGTGCCAGCAGCCAAGAAAGGGAGACCCAGTACTTC
CASSQERETQYF
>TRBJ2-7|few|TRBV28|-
TGTGCCAGCAGTTTAGGTCGGGGGTCCATTGACTACGAGCAGTACTTC
CASSLGRGSIDYEQYF
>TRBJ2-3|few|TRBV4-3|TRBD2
TGCGCCAGCAGCCAAGGGACTAGCGGATTCACAGATACGCAGTATTTT
CASSQGTSGFTDTQYF
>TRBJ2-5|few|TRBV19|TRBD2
TGTGCCAGTAGGCGGCTAGCGGGGGAAGAGACCCAGTACTTC
CASRRLAGEETQYF
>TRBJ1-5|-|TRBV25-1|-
TGTGCCAGCAGTGGAGGGCCCGGCAATCAGCCCCAGCATTTT
CASSGGPGNQPQHF
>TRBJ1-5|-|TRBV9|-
TGTGCCAGCAGCGTAGAGGCAGGGATTCAGCCCCAGCATTTT
CASSVEAGIQPQHF
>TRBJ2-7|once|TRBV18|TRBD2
TGTGCCAGCTCACCCGGCGGGGGGTCCTACGAGCAGTACTTC
CASSPGGGSYEQYF
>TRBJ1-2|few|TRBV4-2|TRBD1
TGTGCCAGCAGCCACGCTCAGGGGGCCAGCACCTTC
CASSHAQGASTF
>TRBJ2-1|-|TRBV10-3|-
TGTGCCATCTCGGGAAGTGACTACGAGCAGTTCTTC
CAISGSDYEQFF
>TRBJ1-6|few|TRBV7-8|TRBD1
TGTGCCAGCAGCTTCAGCCCAGGGGGATCTAATTCACCCCTCCACTTT
CASSFSPGGSNSPLHF
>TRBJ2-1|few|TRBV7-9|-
TGTGCCAGCAGCTTAGACGGGACATACAATGAGCAGTTCTTC
CASSLDGTYNEQFF
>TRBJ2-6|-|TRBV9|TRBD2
TGTGCCAGCAGCGTAGTAGCGGGCGCCCCTGGGGCCAACGTCCTGACTTTC
CASSVVAGAPGANVLTF
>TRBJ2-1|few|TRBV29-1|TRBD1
TGCAGCGCTCTCGGGACAGGGGGAATCAATGAGCAGTTCTTC
CSALGTGGINEQFF
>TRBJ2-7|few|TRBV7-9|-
TGTGCCAGCAGCTCGACCCGGGACTCCTACGAGCAGTACTTC
CASSSTRDSYEQYF